This TCR gamma chain was captured by sequencing in a study of γδ T cells in repeated Plasmodium falciparum infection. This clone showed up just a few times. The protein TCRdb lists belongs to a much larger clone and differs from this DNA's translation at residue 10, which points to a read error; the protein shown is made from the DNA. V dropped 1 base and J dropped 0; count of bases not matched to a gene: 11. The CDR3 is 18 amino acids. Germline CDR1 is VTNTFY and CDR2 is YDVSTARD (reference sequence). Bulk repertoires came from Vgamma9/Vdelta2+ or Vdelta2-negative gammadelta T cells flow-sorted from PBMC. TCRdb fed the multiplex PCR reads to CATT. The sample records some 14,000 gamma-chain clones, 1.5% to 2% being singletons.

This rearrangement joins TRGV3 to TRGJP2. TCRdb does not report a J gene; here it was assigned by matching the DNA to germline references. The source of this sequence is a pool of human donors (malaria-infected and uninfected, not separated). The sample comprised gamma-delta T cells from blood. CDR3 DNA: TGTGCCACCTGGGACAGCCCCGGGCGTAATAGTAGTGATTGGATCAAGACGTTT. Protein: CATWDSPGRNSSDWIKTF.